A selection of T cell receptor beta chains follows, all from one sample in a study of OX40 agonist ivuxolimab in advanced cancers. Method: immunoSEQ multiplex PCR; TCRdb's copy keeps in-frame clones and lacks some. The repertoire consists of roughly 68,000 clones, with around 86% occurring once and the leading ten covering 8% to 10%. The sample consisted of CD4+ or CD8+ T cells sorted from blood, taken in a trial of the OX40 agonist ivuxolimab. These receptors originate from an adult with an advanced solid tumor such as melanoma, head and neck, liver or kidney cancer. Each CDR3 is given with its conserved first and last residue. D genes are given only for firm matches.

v_call: TRBV6-1
j_call: TRBJ2-4
d_call: -
cdr3_aa: CASMVRGGQNIQYF

v_call: TRBV15
j_call: TRBJ1-1
d_call: -
cdr3_aa: CATSPLSTNTEAFF

v_call: TRBV5-4
j_call: TRBJ1-6
d_call: -
cdr3_aa: CASSLLPDRFNSPLHF

v_call: TRBV5-6
j_call: TRBJ2-1
d_call: TRBD1
cdr3_aa: CASSLVQGVYNEQFF

v_call: TRBV10-3
j_call: TRBJ2-7
d_call: TRBD1
cdr3_aa: CAISVGQGIYEQYF

v_call: TRBV11-1
j_call: TRBJ2-7
d_call: -
cdr3_aa: CASSPRAGGYEQYF

v_call: TRBV7-9
j_call: TRBJ1-5
d_call: TRBD1
cdr3_aa: CASSWSGRGSGQPQHF

v_call: TRBV28
j_call: TRBJ2-7
d_call: TRBD2
cdr3_aa: CASSSGLAGEGAEQYF

v_call: TRBV15
j_call: TRBJ1-2
d_call: -
cdr3_aa: CATSRDQHWYGYTF

v_call: TRBV4-1
j_call: TRBJ2-3
d_call: -
cdr3_aa: CASSQDQGYTQYF

v_call: TRBV5-6
j_call: TRBJ2-1
d_call: -
cdr3_aa: CASSLHIGTLDNEQFF

v_call: TRBV6-5
j_call: TRBJ1-1
d_call: -
cdr3_aa: CASSRWKMNTEAFF

v_call: TRBV7-2
j_call: TRBJ1-5
d_call: -
cdr3_aa: CASSWTGGGNQPQHF

v_call: TRBV7-2
j_call: TRBJ1-2
d_call: -
cdr3_aa: CASSLAGRGYTF

v_call: TRBV12-5
j_call: TRBJ1-3
d_call: TRBD1
cdr3_aa: CASGTAGFNTIYF

v_call: TRBV27
j_call: TRBJ2-7
d_call: TRBD1
cdr3_aa: CASSHTPDRGYEQYF

v_call: TRBV5-1
j_call: TRBJ2-3
d_call: TRBD1
cdr3_aa: CASGNRDRRTDTQYF

v_call: TRBV7-3
j_call: TRBJ1-1
d_call: -
cdr3_aa: CASSLTANTEAFF

v_call: TRBV5-4
j_call: TRBJ1-2
d_call: -
cdr3_aa: CASSLEGLNGYTF

v_call: TRBV6-1
j_call: TRBJ1-4
d_call: TRBD1
cdr3_aa: CASGRQGIYEKLFF

v_call: TRBV19
j_call: TRBJ1-5
d_call: TRBD1
cdr3_aa: CASTPTGPRDQPQHF

v_call: TRBV11-2
j_call: TRBJ1-1
d_call: TRBD1
cdr3_aa: CASSKYGTGNTEAFF

v_call: TRBV7-6
j_call: TRBJ1-1
d_call: -
cdr3_aa: CASSLYAEAFF

v_call: TRBV19
j_call: TRBJ1-6
d_call: -
cdr3_aa: CASSALQGLSYNSPLHF

v_call: TRBV4-2
j_call: TRBJ1-4
d_call: -
cdr3_aa: CASSQEGGISREKLFF

v_call: TRBV6-5
j_call: TRBJ1-1
d_call: -
cdr3_aa: CATLYRVGTEAFF

v_call: TRBV5-1
j_call: TRBJ1-1
d_call: TRBD1
cdr3_aa: CASSAVQGDTEAFF

v_call: TRBV6-5
j_call: TRBJ1-3
d_call: -
cdr3_aa: CASSRGDTIYF

v_call: TRBV18
j_call: TRBJ1-1
d_call: TRBD1
cdr3_aa: CASSPTRQGASEAFF

v_call: TRBV25-1
j_call: TRBJ1-6
d_call: -
cdr3_aa: CASSAMEGDNSPLHF

v_call: TRBV5-4
j_call: TRBJ1-1
d_call: -
cdr3_aa: CASSYSDGTEAFF

v_call: TRBV5-4
j_call: TRBJ1-4
d_call: -
cdr3_aa: CASGAPTNEKLFF

v_call: TRBV12-5
j_call: TRBJ2-7
d_call: -
cdr3_aa: CASGARRVGEQYF

v_call: TRBV18
j_call: TRBJ2-5
d_call: -
cdr3_aa: CASSPTRGETQYF

v_call: TRBV5-1
j_call: TRBJ1-3
d_call: -
cdr3_aa: CASSLAEKGASGNTIYF

v_call: TRBV6-5
j_call: TRBJ1-2
d_call: TRBD1
cdr3_aa: CASSYTRDREGLF

v_call: TRBV5-1
j_call: TRBJ2-5
d_call: -
cdr3_aa: CASSFQGTGAGETQYF

v_call: TRBV7-3
j_call: TRBJ2-3
d_call: -
cdr3_aa: CASSLNGRTDTQYF

v_call: TRBV4-3
j_call: TRBJ1-6
d_call: TRBD1
cdr3_aa: CASSQVTGGNSPLHF

v_call: TRBV7-3
j_call: TRBJ1-1
d_call: -
cdr3_aa: CASRLSVLNTEAFF

v_call: TRBV5-1
j_call: TRBJ1-1
d_call: TRBD1
cdr3_aa: CASDSGQGPNTEAFF

v_call: TRBV7-9
j_call: TRBJ1-6
d_call: TRBD1
cdr3_aa: CASSPPGQGNSPLHF

v_call: TRBV4-3
j_call: TRBJ1-1
d_call: -
cdr3_aa: CASSQGGNTEAFF

v_call: TRBV30
j_call: TRBJ1-5
d_call: -
cdr3_aa: CAWRGAGRRNQPQHF

v_call: TRBV2
j_call: TRBJ1-2
d_call: -
cdr3_aa: CASSSLGEVTF

v_call: TRBV7-3
j_call: TRBJ1-6
d_call: -
cdr3_aa: CASSLRGFSPLHF

v_call: TRBV11-2
j_call: TRBJ1-3
d_call: -
cdr3_aa: CASSSAPGRASGNTIYF